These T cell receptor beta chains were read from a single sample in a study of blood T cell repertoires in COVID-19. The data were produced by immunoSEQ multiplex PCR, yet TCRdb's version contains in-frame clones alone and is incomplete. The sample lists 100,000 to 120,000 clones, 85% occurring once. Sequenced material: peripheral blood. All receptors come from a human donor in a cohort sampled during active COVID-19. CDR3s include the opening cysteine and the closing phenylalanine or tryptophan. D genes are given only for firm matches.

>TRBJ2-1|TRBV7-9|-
TGTGCCAGCAGCTTAGTACCCCCAGTGTACAATGAGCAGTTCTTC
CASSLVPPVYNEQFF
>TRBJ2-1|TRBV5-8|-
TGTGCCAGCAGCTTACGAGGGGGGGCCTACAATGAGCAGTTCTTC
CASSLRGGAYNEQFF
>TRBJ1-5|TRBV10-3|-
TGTGCCATCAGTGAGTCCGACAATAGCAATCAGCCCCAGCATTTT
CAISESDNSNQPQHF
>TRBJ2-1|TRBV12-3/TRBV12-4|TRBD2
TGTGCCAGCACTAGCGGGTACAATGAGCAGTTCTTC
CASTSGYNEQFF
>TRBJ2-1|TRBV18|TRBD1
TGTGCCAGCTCACTTAGACAGGGGGATTACAATGAGCAGTTCTTC
CASSLRQGDYNEQFF
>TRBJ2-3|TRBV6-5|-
TGTGCCAGCAGGCGACTAGACATCACAGATACGCAGTATTTT
CASRRLDITDTQYF
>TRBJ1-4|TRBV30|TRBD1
TGTGCCTGGAGTATCCGGGACAGGGAGGGAAAACTGTTTTTT
CAWSIRDREGKLFF
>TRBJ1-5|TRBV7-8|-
TGTGCCAGCAGCTTAGGTGTACAGGTGGGTCAGCCCCAGCATTTT
CASSLGVQVGQPQHF
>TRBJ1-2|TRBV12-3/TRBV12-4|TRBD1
TGTGCCAGCAGCACAGGGGCGCGGTATGGCTACACCTTC
CASSTGARYGYTF
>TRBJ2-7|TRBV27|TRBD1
TGTGCCAGCAGTTTGGGTCAGGGGGCCTACGAGCAGTACTTC
CASSLGQGAYEQYF